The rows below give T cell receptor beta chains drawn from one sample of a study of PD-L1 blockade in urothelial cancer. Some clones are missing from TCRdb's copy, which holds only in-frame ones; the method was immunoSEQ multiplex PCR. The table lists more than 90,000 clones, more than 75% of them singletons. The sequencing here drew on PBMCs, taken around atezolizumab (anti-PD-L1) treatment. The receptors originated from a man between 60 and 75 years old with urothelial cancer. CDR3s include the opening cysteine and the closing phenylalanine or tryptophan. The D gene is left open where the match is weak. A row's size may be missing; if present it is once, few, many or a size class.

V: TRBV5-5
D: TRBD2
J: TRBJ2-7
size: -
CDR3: CASSLGLAGSEQYF
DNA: TGTGCCAGCAGCTTGGGACTAGCGGGATCCGAGCAGTACTTC

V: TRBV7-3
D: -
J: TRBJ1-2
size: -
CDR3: CASSLANNYGYTF
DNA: TGTGCCAGCAGCTTGGCCAATAACTATGGCTACACCTTC

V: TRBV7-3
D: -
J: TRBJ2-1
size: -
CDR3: CASSLDGLYNEQFF
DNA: TGTGCCAGCAGCTTGGATGGACTATACAATGAGCAGTTCTTC

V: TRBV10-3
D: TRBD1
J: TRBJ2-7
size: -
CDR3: CAISESWGQGRGEVEQYF
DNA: TGTGCCATCAGTGAGTCGTGGGGACAGGGCCGAGGGGAGGTCGAGCAGTACTTC

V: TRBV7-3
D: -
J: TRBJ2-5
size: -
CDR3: CASSLYRGETQYF
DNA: TGTGCCAGCAGCTTATATAGGGGGGAGACCCAGTACTTC

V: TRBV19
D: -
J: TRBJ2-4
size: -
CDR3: CASSSQENIQYF
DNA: TGTGCCAGTAGTTCTCAGGAAAACATTCAGTACTTC

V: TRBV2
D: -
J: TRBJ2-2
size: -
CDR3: CASTPIRGELFF
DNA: TGTGCCAGCACCCCTATCAGGGGGGAGCTGTTTTTT

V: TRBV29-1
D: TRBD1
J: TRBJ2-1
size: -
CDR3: CSVVTGGLNEQFF
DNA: TGCAGCGTTGTGACAGGGGGCTTGAATGAGCAGTTCTTC

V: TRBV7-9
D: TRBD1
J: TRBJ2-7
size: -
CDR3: CASSFGQGAGEQYF
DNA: TGTGCCAGCAGCTTTGGACAGGGGGCGGGGGAGCAGTACTTC

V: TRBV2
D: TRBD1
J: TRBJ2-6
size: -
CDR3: CASSLTNNRGLGANVLTF
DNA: TGTGCCAGCAGTCTTACCAATAACAGGGGCCTGGGGGCCAACGTCCTGACTTTC

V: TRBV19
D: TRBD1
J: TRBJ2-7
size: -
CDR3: CASSLTGAISYEQYF
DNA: TGTGCCAGTAGTCTGACAGGGGCGATTTCCTACGAGCAGTACTTC

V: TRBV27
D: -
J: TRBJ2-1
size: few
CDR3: CASSLPRGSYNEQFF
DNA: TGTGCCAGCAGCTTACCTAGGGGATCCTACAATGAGCAGTTCTTC

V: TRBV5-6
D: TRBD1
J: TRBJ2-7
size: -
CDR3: CASSTGTGFHEQYF
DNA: TGTGCCAGCAGCACCGGGACAGGGTTCCACGAGCAGTACTTC

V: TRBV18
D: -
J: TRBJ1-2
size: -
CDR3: CASSPLGQNYGYTF
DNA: TGTGCCAGCTCACCACTAGGACAAAACTATGGCTACACCTTC

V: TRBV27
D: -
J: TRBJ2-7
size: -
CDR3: CASSRTPLTYEQYF
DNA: TGTGCCAGCAGTAGGACTCCCCTGACCTACGAGCAGTACTTC

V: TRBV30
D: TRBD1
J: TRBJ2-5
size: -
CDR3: CAWSVGTVQETQYF
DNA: TGTGCCTGGAGTGTCGGGACAGTACAAGAGACCCAGTACTTC

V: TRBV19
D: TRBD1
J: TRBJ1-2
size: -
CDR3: CARNSQGARSGYTF
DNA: TGTGCCAGAAATTCACAGGGGGCGCGTTCTGGCTACACCTTC

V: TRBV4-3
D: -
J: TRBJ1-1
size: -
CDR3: CASSQKEGTEAFF
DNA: TGCGCCAGCAGCCAAAAGGAGGGAACTGAAGCTTTCTTT